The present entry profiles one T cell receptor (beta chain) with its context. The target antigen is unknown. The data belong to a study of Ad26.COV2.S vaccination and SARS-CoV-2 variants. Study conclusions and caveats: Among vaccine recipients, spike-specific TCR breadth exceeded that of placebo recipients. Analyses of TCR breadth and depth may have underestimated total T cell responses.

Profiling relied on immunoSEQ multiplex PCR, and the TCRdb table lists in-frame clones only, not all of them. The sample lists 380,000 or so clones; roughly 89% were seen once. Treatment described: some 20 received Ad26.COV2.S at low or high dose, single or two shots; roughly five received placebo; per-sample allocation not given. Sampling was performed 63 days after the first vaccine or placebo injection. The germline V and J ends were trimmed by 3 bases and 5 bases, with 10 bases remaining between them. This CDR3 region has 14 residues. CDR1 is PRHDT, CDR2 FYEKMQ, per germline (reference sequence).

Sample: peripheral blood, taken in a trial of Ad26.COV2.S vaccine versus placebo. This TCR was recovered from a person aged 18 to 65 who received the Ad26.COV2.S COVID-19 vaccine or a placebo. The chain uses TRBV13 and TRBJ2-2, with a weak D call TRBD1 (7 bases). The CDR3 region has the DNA TGTGCCAGCAGCTTGTCAGGGGGGACCGGGGAGCTGTTTTTT. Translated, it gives CASSLSGGTGELFF.